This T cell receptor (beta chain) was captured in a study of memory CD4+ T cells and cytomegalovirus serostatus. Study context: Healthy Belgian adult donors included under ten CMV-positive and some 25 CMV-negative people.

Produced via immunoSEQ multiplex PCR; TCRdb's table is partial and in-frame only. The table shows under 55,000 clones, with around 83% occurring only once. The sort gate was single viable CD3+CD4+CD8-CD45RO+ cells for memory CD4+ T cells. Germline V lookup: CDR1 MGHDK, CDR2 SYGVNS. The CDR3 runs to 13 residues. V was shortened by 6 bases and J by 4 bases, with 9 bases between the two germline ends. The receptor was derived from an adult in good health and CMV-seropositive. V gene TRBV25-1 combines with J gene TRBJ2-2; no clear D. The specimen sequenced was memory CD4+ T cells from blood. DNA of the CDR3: TGTGCCAGCAGGGACGAGTTCACCGGGGAGCTGTTTTTT. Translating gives CASRDEFTGELFF. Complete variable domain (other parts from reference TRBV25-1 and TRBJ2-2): EADIYQTPRYLVIGTGKKITLECSQTMGHDKMYWYQQDPGMELHLIHYSYGVNSTEKGDLSSESTVSRIRTEHFPLTLESARPSHTSQYLCASRDEFTGELFFGEGSRLTVL.